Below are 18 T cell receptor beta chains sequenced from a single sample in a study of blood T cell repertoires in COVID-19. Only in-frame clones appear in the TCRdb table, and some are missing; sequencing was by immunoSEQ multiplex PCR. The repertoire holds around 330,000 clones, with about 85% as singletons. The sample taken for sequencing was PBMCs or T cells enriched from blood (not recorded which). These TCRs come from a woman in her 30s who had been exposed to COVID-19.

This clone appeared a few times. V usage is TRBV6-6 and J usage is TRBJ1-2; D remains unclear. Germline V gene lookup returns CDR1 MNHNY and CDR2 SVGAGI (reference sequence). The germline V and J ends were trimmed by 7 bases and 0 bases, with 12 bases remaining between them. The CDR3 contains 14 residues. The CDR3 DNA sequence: TGTGCCAGCATCGAGATTGAAACTAACTATGGCTACACCTTC. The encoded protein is CASIEIETNYGYTF.

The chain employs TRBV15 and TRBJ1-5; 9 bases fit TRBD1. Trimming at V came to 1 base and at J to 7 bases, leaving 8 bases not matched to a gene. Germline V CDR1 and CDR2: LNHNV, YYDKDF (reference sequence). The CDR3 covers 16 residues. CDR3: CATSRGDRAPRQPQHF. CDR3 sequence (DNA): TGTGCCACCAGCAGAGGGGACAGGGCCCCCCGCCAGCCCCAGCATTTT.

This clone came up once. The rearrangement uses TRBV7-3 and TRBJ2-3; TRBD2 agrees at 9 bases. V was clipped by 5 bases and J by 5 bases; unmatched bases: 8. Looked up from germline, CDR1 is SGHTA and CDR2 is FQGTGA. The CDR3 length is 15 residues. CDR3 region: CASSPLAGAVDTQYF. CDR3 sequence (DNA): TGTGCCAGCAGCCCGTTAGCGGGGGCGGTAGATACGCAGTATTTT. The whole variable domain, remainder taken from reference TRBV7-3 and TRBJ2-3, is GAGVSQTPSNKVTEKGKYVELRCDPISGHTALYWYRQSLGQGPEFLIYFQGTGAADDSGLPNDRFFAVRPEGSVSTLKIQRTERGDSAVYLCASSPLAGAVDTQYFGPGTRLTVL.

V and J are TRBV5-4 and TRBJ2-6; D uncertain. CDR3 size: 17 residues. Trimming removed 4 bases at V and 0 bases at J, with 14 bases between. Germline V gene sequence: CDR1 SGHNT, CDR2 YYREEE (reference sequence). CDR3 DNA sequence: TGTGCCAGCAGCGCCAAACGGAGATTCTCTGGGGCCAACGTCCTGACTTTC. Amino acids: CASSAKRRFSGANVLTF.

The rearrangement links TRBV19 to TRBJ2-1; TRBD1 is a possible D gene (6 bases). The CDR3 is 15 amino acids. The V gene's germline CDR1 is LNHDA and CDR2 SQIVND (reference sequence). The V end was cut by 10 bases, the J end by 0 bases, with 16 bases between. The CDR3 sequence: CAISRTESSYNEQFF. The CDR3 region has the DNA TGTGCCATTTCTCGGACAGAGAGCTCCTACAATGAGCAGTTCTTC.

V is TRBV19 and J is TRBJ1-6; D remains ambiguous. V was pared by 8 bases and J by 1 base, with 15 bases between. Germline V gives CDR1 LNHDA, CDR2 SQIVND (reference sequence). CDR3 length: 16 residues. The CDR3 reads CASSNPAVSYNSPLHF. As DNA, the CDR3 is TGTGCCAGTTCCAACCCCGCGGTTTCCTATAATTCACCCCTCCACTTT.

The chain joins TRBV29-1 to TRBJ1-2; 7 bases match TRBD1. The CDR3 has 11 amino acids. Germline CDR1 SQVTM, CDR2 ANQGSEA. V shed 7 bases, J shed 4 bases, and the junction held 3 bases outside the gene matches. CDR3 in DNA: TGCAGCGAGACAGGGCCCTATGGCTACACCTTC. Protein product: CSETGPYGYTF.

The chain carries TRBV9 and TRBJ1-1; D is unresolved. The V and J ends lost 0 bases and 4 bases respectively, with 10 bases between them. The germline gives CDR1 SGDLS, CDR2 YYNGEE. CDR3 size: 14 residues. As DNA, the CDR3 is TGTGCCAGCAGCGTAGCGAGGGTCGGCACTGAAGCTTTCTTT. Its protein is CASSVARVGTEAFF.

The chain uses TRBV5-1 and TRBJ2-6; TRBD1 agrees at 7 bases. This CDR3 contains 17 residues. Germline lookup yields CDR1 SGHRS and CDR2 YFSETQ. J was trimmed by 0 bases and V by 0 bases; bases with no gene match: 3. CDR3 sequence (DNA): TGCGCCAGCAGCTTGGTACAGGGGCCCTCTGGGGCCAACGTCCTGACTTTC. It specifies CASSLVQGPSGANVLTF. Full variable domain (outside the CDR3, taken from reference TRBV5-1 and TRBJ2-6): KAGVTQTPRYLIKTRGQQVTLSCSPISGHRSVSWYQQTPGQGLQFLFEYFSETQRNKGNFPGRFSGRQFSNSRSEMNVSTLELGDSALYLCASSLVQGPSGANVLTFGAGSRLTVL.

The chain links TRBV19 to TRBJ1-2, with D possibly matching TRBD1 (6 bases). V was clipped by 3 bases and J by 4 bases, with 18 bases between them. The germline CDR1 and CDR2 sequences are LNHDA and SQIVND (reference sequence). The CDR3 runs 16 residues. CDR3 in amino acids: CASSMEPGQSLYGYTF. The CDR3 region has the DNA TGTGCCAGTAGTATGGAACCGGGACAAAGCCTCTATGGCTACACCTTC. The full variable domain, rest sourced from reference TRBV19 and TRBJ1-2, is DGGITQSPKYLFRKEGQNVTLSCEQNLNHDAMYWYRQDPGQGLRLIYYSQIVNDFQKGDIAEGYSVSREKKESFPLTVTSAQKNPTAFYLCASSMEPGQSLYGYTFGSGTRLTVV.

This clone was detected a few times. CDR3 residues: CASSRRTSGGTYNEQFF. The DNA of the CDR3 is TGTGCCAGCAGCAGACGGACTAGCGGGGGGACTTACAATGAGCAGTTCTTC. The chain combines TRBV7-2 with TRBJ2-1, with 14 bases that match TRBD2. From germline, CDR1 is SGHTA and CDR2 FQGNSA. This CDR3 spans 17 amino acids. Unmatched junction bases numbered 7, after V lost 5 bases and J lost 4 bases.

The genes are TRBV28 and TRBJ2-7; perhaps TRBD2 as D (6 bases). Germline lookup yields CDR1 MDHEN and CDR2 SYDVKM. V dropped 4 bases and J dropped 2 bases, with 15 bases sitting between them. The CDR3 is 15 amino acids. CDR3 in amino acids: CASSSSMGEAYEQYF. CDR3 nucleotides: TGTGCCAGCAGTTCGTCTATGGGGGAGGCCTACGAGCAGTACTTC.

The DNA for the CDR3 is TGTGCCAGCTCACCGTCCGGTTTGGGGGCCAACGTCCTGACTTTC. This translates into CASSPSGLGANVLTF. The chain recombines TRBV18 with TRBJ2-6; D remains ambiguous. Germline V gives CDR1 KGHSH, CDR2 LQKENI. Trimming removed 3 bases from V and 4 bases from J, with 10 bases in between. The CDR3 extends over 15 amino acids.

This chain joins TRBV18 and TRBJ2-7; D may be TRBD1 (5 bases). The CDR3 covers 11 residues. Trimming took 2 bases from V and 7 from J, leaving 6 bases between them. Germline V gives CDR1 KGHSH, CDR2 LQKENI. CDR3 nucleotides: TGTGCCAGCTCACCAGGGGCGGAGCAGTACTTC. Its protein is CASSPGAEQYF. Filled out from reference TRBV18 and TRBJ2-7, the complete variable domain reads NAGVMQNPRHLVRRRGQEARLRCSPMKGHSHVYWYRQLPEEGLKFMVYLQKENIIDESGMPKERFSAEFPKEGPSILRIQQVVRGDSAAYFCASSPGAEQYFGPGTRLTVT.

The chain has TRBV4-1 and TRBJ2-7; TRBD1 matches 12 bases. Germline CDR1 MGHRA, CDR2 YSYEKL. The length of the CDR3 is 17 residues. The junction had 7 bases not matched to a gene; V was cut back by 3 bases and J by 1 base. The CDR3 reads CASSHIAGQGASYEQYF. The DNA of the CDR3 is TGCGCCAGCAGCCATATAGCGGGACAGGGGGCTTCCTACGAGCAGTACTTC.

The CDR3 protein is CASSFRLLDSFTGELFF. The CDR3 DNA is TGTGCCAGCAGTTTTCGACTCTTAGACAGCTTCACCGGGGAGCTGTTTTTT. The V gene is TRBV28, the J gene TRBJ2-2, with a weak D call TRBD1 (5 bases). The CDR3 runs to 17 residues. The germline V and J ends were trimmed by 3 bases and 4 bases, with 18 bases remaining between them. Germline V gene data show CDR1 as MDHEN and CDR2 as SYDVKM.

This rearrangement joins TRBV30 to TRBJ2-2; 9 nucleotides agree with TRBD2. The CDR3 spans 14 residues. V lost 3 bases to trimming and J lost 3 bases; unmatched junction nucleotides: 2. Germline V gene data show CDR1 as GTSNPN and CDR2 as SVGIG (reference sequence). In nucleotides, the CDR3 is TGTGCCTGGAGGGGACTAGCTGACACCGGGGAGCTGTTTTTT. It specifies CAWRGLADTGELFF.

The CDR3 DNA reads as TGTGCCATAGGCGGGGGAGAAACTAAAGAGACCCAGTACTTC. Its translation: CAIGGGETKETQYF. The chain combines TRBV10-3 with TRBJ2-5, with TRBD2 matching over 7 bases. Germline values: CDR1 ENHRY, CDR2 SYGVKD. The CDR3 extends over 14 amino acids. V dropped 9 bases and J dropped 3; count of bases not matched to a gene: 10.